This is a list of T cell receptor beta chains from one sample in a study of CXCR3-negative and CXCR3-positive naive CD8 T cells. From the 5' RACE reads, TCRdb lists one entry per CDR3 protein and no DNA. Reported are under 55,000 distinct CDR3 sequences; the ten largest clones contain about 11%. Sample: memory CD8+ T cells from blood. The receptor set was obtained from a human donor in good health. Some clones in this sample may be carry-over from other donors' samples. CDR3s include the opening cysteine and the closing phenylalanine or tryptophan. Expanded clones get a size class; other rows say once, few or many, or leave the size out.

length	J	V	size	CDR3
15	TRBJ1-1	TRBV20-1	-	CSAREGGGLNTEAFF
13	TRBJ1-4	TRBV29-1	-	CSVVGQGNEKLFF
14	TRBJ2-7	TRBV7-2	-	CASSLAGLSYEQYF
17	TRBJ2-4	TRBV1	-	CTSSQPIESGGANIQYF
18	TRBJ2-1	TRBV7-9	-	CASSSTSGWQGRTNEQFF
13	TRBJ1-1	TRBV20-1	-	CRPELQLNTEAFF
17	TRBJ1-2	TRBV9	-	CASSVDTQGIANYGYTF
17	TRBJ1-4	TRBV27	-	CASSSHQGARTNEKLFF
20	TRBJ2-1	TRBV7-9	-	CASSFSSGTVSSSAYNEQFF
16	TRBJ2-1	TRBV6-2/TRBV6-3	-	CASSYSGDGSYNEQFF
13	TRBJ1-2	TRBV28	-	CASSLSRNYGYTF
17	TRBJ2-3	TRBV14	-	CASSRHTGQGGSDTQYF
16	TRBJ2-7	TRBV4-1	-	CASSLTLAGGGSEQYF
16	TRBJ2-5	TRBV28	-	CASSLLPFGQQETQYF
15	TRBJ1-4	TRBV6-5	-	CASSSPTGINEKLFF
13	TRBJ1-1	TRBV4-2	-	CASSQDRQTEAFF
14	TRBJ1-5	TRBV4-3	-	CASSLDRGVQPQHF
15	TRBJ1-3	TRBV21-1	-	CASSIGPHSGNTIYF
15	TRBJ2-3	TRBV7-3	-	CASSFSGGTTDTQYF
15	TRBJ2-3	TRBV18	-	CASSIPGTGTDTQYF
14	TRBJ2-1	TRBV20-1	-	CSAPREGLGPEQFF
14	TRBJ1-3	TRBV4-2	-	CASSQNREANTIYF
12	TRBJ2-7	TRBV7-8	-	CASSLEFSEQYF
14	TRBJ1-5	TRBV28	-	CASSLRGWNQPQHF
15	TRBJ2-5	TRBV20-1	-	CSASAGDYDAETQYF
14	TRBJ1-5	TRBV20-1	-	CSARGSRENQPQHF
14	TRBJ2-2	TRBV29-1	-	CSVEGAGATGELFF
15	TRBJ1-5	TRBV7-8	medium-sized	CASSLEDSSNQPQHF
13	TRBJ2-2	TRBV14	-	CASSDRNTGELFF
14	TRBJ1-6	TRBV20-1	-	CSAGTGHENSPLHF
16	TRBJ2-1	TRBV6-4	-	CASSDSTSGGADEQFF
13	TRBJ2-7	TRBV28	-	CASSWGGTYEQYF
15	TRBJ2-5	TRBV7-3	-	CASSLADRTQETQYF
15	TRBJ2-1	TRBV5-1	-	CASSFSFGLYNEQFF
18	TRBJ2-3	TRBV7-2	-	CASSATPAGPFGTDTQYF
13	TRBJ2-6	TRBV6-4	medium-sized	CASSEGGANVLTF
13	TRBJ2-2	TRBV6-4	-	CASSESGTGELFF
16	TRBJ2-3	TRBV4-3	-	CASSQILGNGPDTQYF
14	TRBJ2-2	TRBV6-5	-	CASSYDRNTGELFF
13	TRBJ1-2	TRBV7-9	-	CASSLQGIYGYTF
14	TRBJ2-5	TRBV13	-	CASSPRGRGETQYF
14	TRBJ1-6	TRBV4-3	-	CASSQTGRVAPLHF
17	TRBJ2-1	TRBV19	-	CASSIGTSGRAHNEQFF
13	TRBJ1-2	TRBV29-1	-	CSVEDREDYGYTF
13	TRBJ2-5	TRBV9	-	CASSVPNQETQYF
12	TRBJ2-2	TRBV12-3/TRBV12-4	-	CASSDYNGELFF
13	TRBJ2-7	TRBV29-1	-	CSVTPAGRGEQYF
13	TRBJ1-1	TRBV14	-	CASSQGSGGMAFF
14	TRBJ2-7	TRBV6-4	-	CASSPGTGNHEQYF
15	TRBJ2-7	TRBV4-3	-	CASSQSRDSSYEQYF
19	TRBJ2-7	TRBV20-1	-	CSARDFLASGGQSSYEQYF
15	TRBJ2-3	TRBV5-1	-	CASSLGYLTTDTQYF
13	TRBJ2-3	TRBV7-2	-	CASSLSPTDTQYF
12	TRBJ1-2	TRBV6-5	-	CASAAYPEGYTF
14	TRBJ1-4	TRBV7-8	-	CASSLNRDYEKLFF
17	TRBJ1-6	TRBV20-1	-	CSATDHGTGAGNSPLHF
15	TRBJ2-3	TRBV20-1	-	CSARDPLAGADTQYF